This TCR beta chain appears in the sequencing data of a study of early T cells in non-severe SARS-CoV-2 infection. Whole-study findings and limits: VDJdb-based matching was biased toward anti-spike CD8 responses and missed private and CD4 specificities.

Germline CDR1 and CDR2: SGHAT and FQNNGV. The CDR3 covers 14 residues. V was cut by 4 bases and J by 4 bases, with 8 bases left in between. This clonotype was seen more than once but under ten times. Antigen unknown. Each CDR3 protein gets one entry after TCRdb re-called the 5' RACE reads with MiXCR. The data contain 35,000 to 50,000 distinct CDR3 sequences, approximately 6.3% of them singletons. The sequence was collected from an adult who was a healthcare worker with PCR-confirmed SARS-CoV-2 infection or an uninfected control (not recorded which). The sequenced sample was whole blood, obtained at baseline. The chain carries TRBV11-2 and TRBJ1-6; maybe TRBD1 (5 bases). In DNA, the CDR3 is TGTGCCAGCAGCTCCCAGGGATATAATTCACCCCTCCACTTT. It is translated as CASSSQGYNSPLHF.